This TCR beta chain was obtained from a study of T cells in Graves' hyperthyroidism and ophthalmopathy. Researchers took RNA transcripts and amplified the TCR beta CDR3 regions from them. Researchers ran a first-round RT-PCR on the TCR CDR3 using the HTBI primer set. In TCRdb, the multiplex PCR reads were re-called with MiXCR into one record per CDR3 protein. In the table there are about 560,000 distinct CDR3 sequences, around 15% of which are singletons. Only a few counts were recorded for this clonotype. This CDR3 comprises 18 residues. CDR1 is MNHNS, CDR2 SASEGT, per germline. Trimming at V came to 7 bases and at J to 1 base, leaving 8 bases not matched to a gene.

This sequence originates from a woman aged 18-29 years with Graves' hyperthyroidism. The chain has TRBV6-1 and TRBJ2-4, with 15 bases identical to TRBD2. Input material: blood. The DNA for the CDR3 is TGTGCCAGCACCGGACTAGCGGGGGGGGGGCTGGCCAAAAACATTCAGTACTTC. Its protein is CASTGLAGGGLAKNIQYF.